The 32 T cell receptor beta chains listed next were all sequenced from one sample in a study of T cell responses to AZD1222 COVID-19 vaccine. Profiling relied on immunoSEQ multiplex PCR, and the TCRdb table lists in-frame clones only, not all of them. This table holds 80,000 to 100,000 clones, around nine tenths found once. This sample comprised peripheral blood, obtained on day 0 of AZD1222 vaccination. These receptors were taken from an adult in good health.

The J gene is TRBJ1-4, the V gene TRBV27; a weak D match, TRBD1 (6 bases). Germline values: CDR1 MNHEY, CDR2 SMNVEV (reference sequence). With 6 bases removed from V and 0 bases from J, the gap between germline ends came to 11 bases. The CDR3 covers 15 residues. CDR3 in amino acids: CASRGTWTTNEKLFF. CDR3 sequence (DNA): TGTGCCAGCAGGGGGACATGGACAACTAATGAAAAACTGTTTTTT.

The chain combines TRBV3-1 (or the pseudogene TRBV3-2) with TRBJ2-7; D ambiguous. Germline CDR1 and CDR2: LGHDT and YNNKEL (reference sequence). This CDR3 is built from 16 residues. V was pared by 0 bases and J by 0 bases, with 12 bases between. In DNA form, the CDR3 reads TGTGCCAGCAGCCAAGATATTTCACTTAGCTCCTACGAGCAGTACTTC. It yields the protein CASSQDISLSSYEQYF.

The chain links TRBV6-5 to TRBJ2-1; no reliable D call. V was shortened by 6 bases and J by 5 bases, with 8 bases between the two germline ends. CDR1 and CDR2 (germline): MNHEY, SVGAGI. CDR3 length: 12 amino acids. The CDR3 DNA is TGTGCCAGCAGGGAGCGAAACAATGAGCAGTTCTTC. It encodes CASRERNNEQFF.

The chain combines TRBV15 with TRBJ2-2; possibly TRBD1 for D (5 bases). V was cut by 1 base and J by 7 bases, with 10 bases left in between. Germline V gives CDR1 LNHNV, CDR2 YYDKDF (reference sequence). The CDR3 loop spans 14 amino acids. DNA for the CDR3: TGTGCCACCAGCAGAGTAGGGGTCGGCGGGGAGCTGTTTTTT. Residues: CATSRVGVGGELFF.

The table lists this clone with a count of one. The rearrangement joins TRBV19 to TRBJ2-2, with D uncertain. The CDR3 has 13 residues. Per the germline V gene, CDR1 is LNHDA and CDR2 is SQIVND (reference sequence). V was pared by 8 bases and J by 6 bases, with 13 bases between. The CDR3 bases are TGTGCCAGTGACACGAGTAGGTCCGGGGAGCTGTTTTTT. This codes for CASDTSRSGELFF. Using reference TRBV19 and TRBJ2-2 for the parts outside the CDR3, the full variable domain is DGGITQSPKYLFRKEGQNVTLSCEQNLNHDAMYWYRQDPGQGLRLIYYSQIVNDFQKGDIAEGYSVSREKKESFPLTVTSAQKNPTAFYLCASDTSRSGELFFGEGSRLTVL.

This chain links TRBV19 with TRBJ1-1, with a tentative D call TRBD1 (5 bases). CDR1 and CDR2 (germline): LNHDA, SQIVND (reference sequence). Trimming stripped 1 base from V and 7 bases from J, with 7 bases between. This CDR3 comprises 12 residues. The CDR3, as DNA: TGTGCCAGTAGTATAGCGAGGGGTGAAGCTTTCTTT. Protein product: CASSIARGEAFF. The full variable domain, in which reference TRBV19 and TRBJ1-1 provide the parts outside the CDR3, is DGGITQSPKYLFRKEGQNVTLSCEQNLNHDAMYWYRQDPGQGLRLIYYSQIVNDFQKGDIAEGYSVSREKKESFPLTVTSAQKNPTAFYLCASSIARGEAFFGQGTRLTVV.

This chain uses TRBV19 with TRBJ2-3; D is undetermined. CDR3 length: 13 residues. CDR1 is LNHDA, CDR2 SQIVND, per germline (reference sequence). V was clipped by 4 bases and J by 4 bases, with 9 bases between them. This chain's CDR3 is CASSSTHADTQYF. CDR3 nucleotide sequence: TGTGCCAGTAGTAGTACACACGCAGATACGCAGTATTTT.

This clone was recorded once. The chain employs TRBV5-4 and TRBJ2-1; 13 bases match TRBD2. The junction had 7 bases not matched to a gene; V was cut back by 4 bases and J by 0 bases. This CDR3 has 18 amino acids. Germline-derived CDR1 and CDR2 are SGHNT and YYREEE (reference sequence). As DNA, the CDR3 is TGTGCCAGCAGCCCGGGACTAGCGGGGTTAAGCTCCTACAATGAGCAGTTCTTC. Protein sequence: CASSPGLAGLSSYNEQFF.

The chain is built from TRBV30 and TRBJ2-7; no clear D gene. The CDR3 has 13 amino acids. The ends were cut back, 3 bases at V and 6 bases at J, with 15 bases in the middle. Looked up from germline, CDR1 is GTSNPN and CDR2 is SVGIG (reference sequence). The CDR3 nucleotides are TGTGCCTGGAGGATTAAGGTTCCGGGCGAGCAGTACTTC. Amino acid sequence: CAWRIKVPGEQYF.

The chain couples TRBV27 to TRBJ1-1; possible D gene TRBD1, 5 bases. Germline assignment: CDR1 MNHEY and CDR2 SMNVEV (reference sequence). Between the trimmed V and J ends, which lost 3 bases and 1 base, there was a span of 15 bases. CDR3 size: 16 residues. CDR3 sequence reads: CASSFFGDGENTEAFF. The CDR3 DNA is TGTGCCAGCAGTTTTTTCGGGGACGGAGAGAACACTGAAGCTTTCTTT.

The chain joins TRBV27 to TRBJ1-2; 8 positions match TRBD1. V shed 2 bases and J 4 bases; nucleotides not matched to a gene: 0. Germline V gene sequence: CDR1 MNHEY, CDR2 SMNVEV (reference sequence). This CDR3 is built from 13 residues. The DNA of the CDR3 is TGTGCCAGCAGTTTAGACAGGGGCTATGGCTACACCTTC. It specifies CASSLDRGYGYTF.

The V call is TRBV9, the J call TRBJ1-4; D may be TRBD1 (5 bases). The CDR3 spans 15 residues. CDR1 and CDR2 from the germline V gene are SGDLS and YYNGEE. Trimming removed 3 bases from V and 5 bases from J, with 14 bases in between. The CDR3 region is CASSDPRDPNEKLFF. CDR3 sequence (DNA): TGTGCCAGCAGCGACCCCCGGGACCCCAATGAAAAACTGTTTTTT.

The rearrangement links TRBV4-1 to TRBJ1-4, with 8 bases aligning to TRBD1. The CDR3 totals 17 residues. The germline V gene encodes CDR1 MGHRA and CDR2 YSYEKL. V lost 2 bases to trimming and J lost 5 bases; unmatched junction nucleotides: 10. In DNA form, the CDR3 reads TGCGCCAGCAGCCAATCCACCCGGACAGGGAAGAATGAAAAACTGTTTTTT. Its translation is CASSQSTRTGKNEKLFF.

V usage is TRBV6-5 and J usage is TRBJ1-3; no clear D. The germline V gene encodes CDR1 MNHEY and CDR2 SVGAGI. The CDR3 has 13 residues. The germline V and J ends were trimmed by 6 bases and 7 bases, with 13 bases remaining between them. CDR3 coding DNA: TGTGCCAGCAGAGACTACCTGGGGAACACCATATATTTT. It encodes CASRDYLGNTIYF.

This chain links TRBV19 with TRBJ1-2; D call uncertain. This CDR3 comprises 16 residues. V lost 1 base to trimming and J lost 0 bases, with 12 bases between them. Germline V gives CDR1 LNHDA, CDR2 SQIVND (reference sequence). The CDR3 reads CASSIGLDRANYGYTF. CDR3 coding DNA: TGTGCCAGTAGTATAGGGTTGGACCGAGCTAACTATGGCTACACCTTC.

This chain connects TRBV5-1 to TRBJ1-1, with D unclear. The V and J ends lost 2 bases and 1 base respectively, with 3 bases between them. CDR1 and CDR2 from the germline V gene are SGHRS and YFSETQ. There are 12 residues in the CDR3. CDR3 sequence (DNA): TGCGCCAGCAGCTTATCGAACACTGAAGCTTTCTTT. This sequence encodes CASSLSNTEAFF.

The chain is built from TRBV11-2 and TRBJ1-1; possible D gene TRBD1, 5 bases. Trimming left V 3 bases short and J 10 bases short, with 15 bases between. Germline V CDR1 and CDR2: SGHAT, FQNNGV. This CDR3 spans 13 amino acids. The CDR3 loop reads CASSFLQGLGAFF. The CDR3 DNA sequence: TGTGCCAGCAGCTTTTTGCAGGGTCTTGGAGCTTTCTTT.

The J gene is TRBJ2-5, the V gene TRBV19, with TRBD2 matching 11 bases. Germline values: CDR1 LNHDA, CDR2 SQIVND (reference sequence). This CDR3 is 16 amino acids long. After removal of 3 bases from V and 7 bases from J, the junction contained 10 bases not matched to a gene. The CDR3 coding sequence is TGTGCCAGTAGTATCTCGCTAGCGGGGGGTTGGGGGACCCAGTACTTC. Translating gives CASSISLAGGWGTQYF.

V gene TRBV28 combines with J gene TRBJ1-1; 8 nucleotides match TRBD1. The germline CDR1 and CDR2 sequences are MDHEN and SYDVKM. The length of the CDR3 is 14 residues. Losses at the gene ends were 4 bases for V and 0 bases for J; bases not matched to a gene: 1. The CDR3, as DNA: TGTGCCAGCAGTTCGACAGGGGTGAACACTGAAGCTTTCTTT. Translation: CASSSTGVNTEAFF.

Worth noting for this clone: The same CDR3 arises from other DNA sequences in this sample as well. CDR3 sequence reads: CASSIDRGTEAFF. CDR3 DNA sequence: TGTGCCAGTAGTATCGACAGGGGAACTGAAGCTTTCTTT. The chain couples TRBV19 to TRBJ1-1; TRBD1 aligns across 8 bases. This CDR3 has 13 amino acids. The germline CDR1 and CDR2 sequences are LNHDA and SQIVND (reference sequence). With 3 bases clipped from V and 5 bases from J, the junction kept 2 bases outside the gene matches.

The chain couples TRBV18 to TRBJ2-7; D is undetermined. CDR1 and CDR2 (germline): KGHSH, LQKENI. Trimming removed 1 base at V and 4 bases at J, with 5 bases between. The CDR3 has 12 residues. The CDR3 protein is CASSPRQYEQYF. Here the CDR3 DNA reads TGTGCCAGCTCACCACGTCAATACGAGCAGTACTTC.

The table lists this clone with a count of one. The chain links TRBV15 to TRBJ1-6; no reliable D call. This CDR3 is built from 16 residues. Germline loops: CDR1 LNHNV, CDR2 YYDKDF (reference sequence). The ends were cut back, 2 bases at V and 3 bases at J, with 11 bases in the middle. CDR3 residues: CATSRPYGGYNSPLHF. CDR3 nucleotides: TGTGCCACCAGCAGACCCTATGGTGGCTATAATTCACCCCTCCACTTT.

This clone appeared a single time. The CDR3 coding sequence is TGTGCCAGCAGTTCAGGACAGGGAGGCGGGTATAGCAATCAGCCCCAGCATTTT. It specifies CASSSGQGGGYSNQPQHF. J is TRBJ1-5 and V is TRBV2, with 8 bases aligning to TRBD1. V dropped 5 bases and J dropped 0; count of bases not matched to a gene: 12. The CDR3 loop spans 18 amino acids. Germline V gene sequence: CDR1 SNHLY, CDR2 FYNNEI.

The chain has TRBV7-2 and TRBJ1-5; D not certain. CDR1 is SGHTA and CDR2 is FQGNSA in the germline V gene. V lost 5 bases to trimming and J lost 7 bases, with 15 bases between them. The CDR3 loop spans 14 amino acids. This chain's CDR3 is CASSKDTVGQPQHF. The CDR3 coding sequence is TGTGCCAGCAGCAAAGACACGGTCGGCCAGCCCCAGCATTTT.

The chain is built from TRBV27 and TRBJ1-3; D is perhaps TRBD1 (6 bases). Trimming took 4 bases from V and 2 from J, leaving 6 bases between them. The CDR3 extends over 13 amino acids. In germline, CDR1 is MNHEY, CDR2 SMNVEV (reference sequence). CDR3 nucleotides: TGTGCCAGCAGTTCAGGGGCTGGAAACACCATATATTTT. Translating gives CASSSGAGNTIYF.

A note on this clone: This sample also contains other DNA sequences that code for the same CDR3. This sequence joins TRBV28 and TRBJ1-1, with D unclear. CDR1 MDHEN and CDR2 SYDVKM come from the germline V gene. The CDR3 has 12 amino acids. The V and J ends lost 9 bases and 5 bases respectively, with 13 bases between them. CDR3: CASSSPATEAFF. Here the CDR3 DNA reads TGTGCCAGTTCCTCTCCGGCGACTGAAGCTTTCTTT.

The chain is built from TRBV6-5 and TRBJ2-3, with D possibly being TRBD1 (6 bases). V was trimmed by 5 bases and J by 4 bases, leaving 13 bases between them. This CDR3 comprises 14 residues. Germline loops: CDR1 MNHEY, CDR2 SVGAGI. As DNA, the CDR3 is TGTGCCAGCAGTCCTAACAGGGTTGCAGATACGCAGTATTTT. Amino acids: CASSPNRVADTQYF.

The chain recombines TRBV30 with TRBJ1-2; weak D call: TRBD1 (5 bases). Germline V lookup: CDR1 GTSNPN, CDR2 SVGIG (reference sequence). This CDR3 comprises 13 residues. Trimming removed 1 base from V and 4 bases from J, with 10 bases in between. CDR3 sequence (DNA): TGTGCCTGGAGTGGGGGGGTCAGCTATGGCTACACCTTC. This sequence encodes CAWSGGVSYGYTF. The entire variable domain, with the rest obtained from reference TRBV30 and TRBJ1-2, is as follows: SQTIHQWPATLVQPVGSPLSLECTVEGTSNPNLYWYRQAAGRGLQLLFYSVGIGQISSEVPQNLSASRPQDRQFILSSKKLLLSDSGFYLCAWSGGVSYGYTFGSGTRLTVV.

J is TRBJ2-2 and V is TRBV21-1. TRBV21-1 is a pseudogene. The CDR3 length is 17 residues. This CDR3 reads CASSNRGAAGDTGELFF. The CDR3 DNA reads as TGTGCCAGCAGCAATCGTGGCGCGGCAGGAGACACCGGGGAGCTGTTTTTT.

J is TRBJ2-7 and V is TRBV12-5; D unclear. Looked up from germline, CDR1 is LGHNT and CDR2 is FRNRAP. Trimming pared 4 bases from V and 4 bases from J, leaving 17 bases between. This CDR3 has 15 amino acids. The CDR3: CASGSPGPVPYEQYF. In DNA, the CDR3 is TGTGCTAGTGGTTCCCCCGGCCCCGTACCATACGAGCAGTACTTC.

J is TRBJ1-5 and V is TRBV18, with D unresolved. Looked up from germline, CDR1 is KGHSH and CDR2 is LQKENI. The CDR3 covers 13 residues. V was cut by 2 bases and J by 3 bases, with 5 bases left in between. CDR3 coding DNA: TGTGCCAGCTCACCAGGTCCCAATCAGCCCCAGCATTTT. It yields the protein CASSPGPNQPQHF.

This clone has only a few counts. The chain joins TRBV27 to TRBJ2-7; D gene ambiguous. The ends were cut back, 5 bases at V and 1 base at J, with 15 bases in the middle. Per the germline V gene, CDR1 is MNHEY and CDR2 is SMNVEV (reference sequence). The CDR3 length is 15 residues. The CDR3 coding sequence is TGTGCCAGCAGTCCGACAAAGGCCATATCCTACGAGCAGTACTTC. Its protein product is CASSPTKAISYEQYF.